Below are 3 T cell receptor beta chains sequenced from a single sample in a study of neurological immune-mediated disorders. TCRdb called the 5' RACE reads again in MiXCR, with one record for every CDR3 protein. The table includes 75,000 to 85,000 distinct CDR3 sequences, over 15% detected once. The specimen was PBMCs. These receptors all come from a woman aged 40 to 50 in good health.

This clonotype has a count of ten or more. The V call is TRBV18, the J call TRBJ1-3, with D unclear. Trimming stripped 0 bases from V and 4 bases from J, with 4 bases between. The CDR3 covers 13 residues. In germline, CDR1 is KGHSH, CDR2 LQKENI. The CDR3 coding sequence is TGTGCCAGCTCACCACCGGTCGGAAACACCATATATTTT. Residues: CASSPPVGNTIYF.

This clonotype was detected ten times or more. The chain couples TRBV9 to TRBJ2-5; 9 bases are a match to TRBD1. The ends lost 4 bases at V and 5 bases at J; junction bases unmatched: 9. The CDR3 has 15 residues. Germline V CDR1 and CDR2: SGDLS, YYNGEE. The CDR3 here is CASSQRTGGGETQYF. CDR3 coding DNA: TGTGCCAGCAGCCAGCGAACAGGGGGCGGGGAGACCCAGTACTTC.

Ten or more counts support this clonotype. This chain connects TRBV7-8 to TRBJ2-1; no definite D call. Trimming shortened V by 5 bases and J by 10 bases, and 12 bases separated the two germline ends. Germline V gene lookup returns CDR1 SGHVS and CDR2 FQNEAQ. The CDR3 covers 12 residues. The CDR3 spells CASSVDALEQFF. The CDR3 coding sequence is TGTGCCAGCAGCGTCGACGCTCTGGAGCAGTTCTTC.